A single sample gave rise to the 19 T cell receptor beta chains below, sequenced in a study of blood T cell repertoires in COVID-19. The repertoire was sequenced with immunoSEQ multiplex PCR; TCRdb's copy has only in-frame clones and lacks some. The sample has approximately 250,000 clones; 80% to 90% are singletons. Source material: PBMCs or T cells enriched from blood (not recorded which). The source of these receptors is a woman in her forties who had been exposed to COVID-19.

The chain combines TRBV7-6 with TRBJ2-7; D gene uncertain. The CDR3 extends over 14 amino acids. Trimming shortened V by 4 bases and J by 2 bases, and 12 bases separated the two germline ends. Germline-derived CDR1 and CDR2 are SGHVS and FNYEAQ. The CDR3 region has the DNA TGTGCCAGCAGCTCGTACGACGGAGCCTACGAGCAGTACTTC. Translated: CASSSYDGAYEQYF.

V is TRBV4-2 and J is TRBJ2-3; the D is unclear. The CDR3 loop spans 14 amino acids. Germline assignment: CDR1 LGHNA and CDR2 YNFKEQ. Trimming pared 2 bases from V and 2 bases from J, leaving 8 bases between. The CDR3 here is CASSQLAVTDTQYF. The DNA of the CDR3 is TGTGCCAGCAGCCAATTAGCAGTCACAGATACGCAGTATTTT.

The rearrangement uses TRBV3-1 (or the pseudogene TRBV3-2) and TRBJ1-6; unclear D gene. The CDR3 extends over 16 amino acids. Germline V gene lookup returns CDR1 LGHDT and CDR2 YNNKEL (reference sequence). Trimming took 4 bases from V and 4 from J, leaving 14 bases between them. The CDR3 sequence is CASSPRGGLYNSPLHF. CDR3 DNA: TGTGCCAGCAGCCCCCGAGGAGGACTATATAATTCACCCCTCCACTTT.

CDR3 nucleotide sequence: TGTGCCAGCTCCCTTAGGACAGGTCAAGAGACCCAGTACTTC. Translation: CASSLRTGQETQYF. The genes are TRBV18 and TRBJ2-5, with TRBD1 matching 7 bases. V shed 6 bases and J 2 bases; nucleotides not matched to a gene: 6. The CDR3 covers 14 residues. Germline V CDR1 and CDR2: KGHSH, LQKENI.

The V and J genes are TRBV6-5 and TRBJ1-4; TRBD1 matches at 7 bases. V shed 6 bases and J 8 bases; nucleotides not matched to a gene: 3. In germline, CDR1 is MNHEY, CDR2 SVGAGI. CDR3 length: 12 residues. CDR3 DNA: TGTGCCAGCAGGACAGGGTTCGAAAAACTGTTTTTT. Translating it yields CASRTGFEKLFF.

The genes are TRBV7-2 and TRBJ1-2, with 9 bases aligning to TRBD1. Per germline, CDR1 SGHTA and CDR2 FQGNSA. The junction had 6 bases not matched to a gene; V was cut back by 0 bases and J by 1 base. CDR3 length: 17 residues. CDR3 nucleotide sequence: TGTGCCAGCAGCTTAGCCGGACAGGGGAAGATTAACTATGGCTACACCTTC. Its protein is CASSLAGQGKINYGYTF.

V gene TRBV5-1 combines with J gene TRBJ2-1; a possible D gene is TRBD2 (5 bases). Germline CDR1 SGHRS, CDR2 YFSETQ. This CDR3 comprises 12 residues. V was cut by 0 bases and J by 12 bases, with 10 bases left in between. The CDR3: CASSLEDSRQFF. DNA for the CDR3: TGCGCCAGCAGCTTGGAGGACTCCAGGCAGTTCTTC.

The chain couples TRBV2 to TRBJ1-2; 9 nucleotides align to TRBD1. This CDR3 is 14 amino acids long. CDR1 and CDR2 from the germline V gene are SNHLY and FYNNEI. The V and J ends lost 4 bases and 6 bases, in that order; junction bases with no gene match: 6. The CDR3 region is CASSGVTGGDGYTF. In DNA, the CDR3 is TGTGCCAGCAGTGGAGTGACAGGGGGAGATGGCTACACCTTC.

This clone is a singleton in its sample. The chain's CDR3 is CASSPDRGRNQPQHF. The CDR3 DNA follows: TGTGCCAGCAGTCCCGACAGGGGACGGAATCAGCCCCAGCATTTT. The chain recombines TRBV6-5 with TRBJ1-5, with 8 bases lining up with TRBD1. V shed 5 bases and J 4 bases; nucleotides not matched to a gene: 7. Germline V gene data show CDR1 as MNHEY and CDR2 as SVGAGI. The CDR3 covers 15 residues.

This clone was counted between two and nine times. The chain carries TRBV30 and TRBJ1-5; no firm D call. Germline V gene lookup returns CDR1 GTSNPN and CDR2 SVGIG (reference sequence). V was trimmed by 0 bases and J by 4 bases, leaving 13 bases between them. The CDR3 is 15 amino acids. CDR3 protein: CAWSVPSLYNQPQHF. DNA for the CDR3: TGTGCCTGGAGTGTACCTAGTCTCTATAATCAGCCCCAGCATTTT.

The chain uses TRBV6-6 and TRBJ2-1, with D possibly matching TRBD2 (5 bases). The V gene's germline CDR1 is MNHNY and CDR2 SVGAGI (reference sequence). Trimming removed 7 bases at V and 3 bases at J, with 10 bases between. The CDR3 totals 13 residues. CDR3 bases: TGTGCCAGCACTCGGACTGTCTACAATGAGCAGTTCTTC. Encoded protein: CASTRTVYNEQFF.

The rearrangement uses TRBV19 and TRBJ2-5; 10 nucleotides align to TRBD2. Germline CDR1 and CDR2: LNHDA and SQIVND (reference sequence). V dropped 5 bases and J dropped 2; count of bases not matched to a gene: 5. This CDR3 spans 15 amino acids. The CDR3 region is CASSAWTSGQETQYF. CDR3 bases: TGTGCCAGTAGTGCGTGGACTAGCGGACAAGAGACCCAGTACTTC.

The CDR3 DNA sequence: TGTGCCAGCTATGAGGACGAGCAGTACTTC. It is translated as CASYEDEQYF. The chain joins TRBV27 to TRBJ2-7; D uncertain. V lost 8 bases, J lost 5 bases, and 7 bases lay in between. CDR3 length: 10 amino acids. The germline V gene encodes CDR1 MNHEY and CDR2 SMNVEV (reference sequence).

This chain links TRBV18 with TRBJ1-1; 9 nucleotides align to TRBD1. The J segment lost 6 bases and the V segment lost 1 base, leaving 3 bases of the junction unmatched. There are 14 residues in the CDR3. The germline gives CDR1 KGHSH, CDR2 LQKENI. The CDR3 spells CASSPRDRGAEAFF. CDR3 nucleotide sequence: TGTGCCAGCTCACCACGAGACAGGGGGGCTGAAGCTTTCTTT.

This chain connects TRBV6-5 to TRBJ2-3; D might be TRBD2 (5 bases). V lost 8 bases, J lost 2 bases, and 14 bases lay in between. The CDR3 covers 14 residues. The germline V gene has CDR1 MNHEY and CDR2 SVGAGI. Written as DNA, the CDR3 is TGTGCCAGCCGAACGGGGTACACCACAGATACGCAGTATTTT. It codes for CASRTGYTTDTQYF.

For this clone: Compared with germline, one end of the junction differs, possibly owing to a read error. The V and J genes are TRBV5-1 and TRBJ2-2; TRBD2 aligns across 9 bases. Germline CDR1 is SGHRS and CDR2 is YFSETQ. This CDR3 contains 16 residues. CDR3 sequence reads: CASSPSGRLNTGELFF. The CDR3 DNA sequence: TGTGCCAGCAGTCCCAGCGGGAGGCTCAACACCGGGGAGCTGTTTTTT.

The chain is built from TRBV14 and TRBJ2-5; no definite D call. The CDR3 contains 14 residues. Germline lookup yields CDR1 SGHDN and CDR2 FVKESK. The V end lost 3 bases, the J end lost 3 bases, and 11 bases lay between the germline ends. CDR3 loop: CASSHAVREETQYF. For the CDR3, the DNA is TGTGCCAGCAGCCACGCTGTAAGAGAAGAGACCCAGTACTTC.

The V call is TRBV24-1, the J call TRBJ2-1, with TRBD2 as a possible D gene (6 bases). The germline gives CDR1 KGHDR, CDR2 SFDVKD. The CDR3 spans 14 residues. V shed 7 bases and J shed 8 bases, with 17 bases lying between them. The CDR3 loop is CATRSAGWGDEQFF. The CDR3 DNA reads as TGTGCCACCAGATCAGCGGGTTGGGGCGATGAGCAGTTCTTC.

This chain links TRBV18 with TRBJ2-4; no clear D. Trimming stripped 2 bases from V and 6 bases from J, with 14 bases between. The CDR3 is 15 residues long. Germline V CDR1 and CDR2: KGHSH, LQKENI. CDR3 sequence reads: CASSPYPETANIQYF. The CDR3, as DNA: TGTGCCAGCTCACCATATCCAGAGACTGCAAACATTCAGTACTTC. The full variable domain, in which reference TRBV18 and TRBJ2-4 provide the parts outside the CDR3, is NAGVMQNPRHLVRRRGQEARLRCSPMKGHSHVYWYRQLPEEGLKFMVYLQKENIIDESGMPKERFSAEFPKEGPSILRIQQVVRGDSAAYFCASSPYPETANIQYFGAGTRLSVL.